The entry below describes one T cell receptor beta chain. Its antigen remains unknown. This sample stems from a study of T-cell reconstitution after alpha-beta-depleted transplantation in children. CDR1 is MNHEY and CDR2 is SVGAGI in the germline V gene. V shed 2 bases, J shed 5 bases, and the junction held 7 bases outside the gene matches. The CDR3 runs 17 residues. General study points: By about two months after transplant, alpha-beta T cells reportedly arose from several hundred graft clones that had expanded. It was newly produced T cells that mostly accounted for T-cell counts and diversity one year after transplant. In some patients, recipient T cells and intrathymic progenitors surviving conditioning explained high day-60 diversity.

A library of TCRbeta sequences, prepared with unique molecular identifiers, was generated. Each CDR3 protein gets one entry after TCRdb re-called the PCR reads with MiXCR. The sample lists a few hundred thousand distinct CDR3 sequences; 20% to 30% were seen once. The TCR originated in a female patient aged 2 to 10 who had a stem cell transplant for congenital amegakaryocytic thrombocytopenia, so the T cells may come from the graft donor. Sequenced material: PBMCs, mostly from graft donor cells, taken 360 days after TCRalphabeta/CD19-depleted stem cell transplant. The genes are TRBV6-5 and TRBJ2-5; TRBD2 matches 14 bases. The CDR3 region is CASSYRGLAGVGETQYF. In DNA form, the CDR3 reads TGTGCCAGCAGTTACCGGGGACTAGCGGGGGTAGGGGAGACCCAGTACTTC.